This is a list of T cell receptor beta chains from one sample in a study of beta chain features in type 1 diabetes. Produced via immunoSEQ multiplex PCR; TCRdb's table is partial and in-frame only. The sample yields roughly 500,000 clones, approximately 10% seen once. Sequenced material: naive CD4+ T cells from blood. The receptors were gathered from a young woman in good health. Both conserved end residues are part of each CDR3. The order of the fields is D gene, V gene, J gene, clone size, CDR3 protein, CDR3 DNA. D genes are given only for firm matches. A clone size is listed for some rows: how often the clone was seen (once, few, many), or a class if it is expanded.

>TRBD2|TRBV7-2|TRBJ2-1|NA
CASSSEAGTSGSSLNEQFF
TGTGCCAGCAGCTCGGAAGCGGGGACTAGCGGGAGTTCGTTAAATGAGCAGTTCTTC
>NA|TRBV4-1|TRBJ1-1|NA
CASSQPVSNTEAFF
TGCGCCAGCAGCCAGCCGGTTTCGAACACTGAAGCTTTCTTT
>NA|TRBV7-9|TRBJ1-4|NA
CASSFKGSNEKLFF
TGTGCCAGCAGCTTTAAGGGTTCGAATGAAAAACTGTTTTTT
>NA|TRBV7-2|TRBJ2-7|NA
CASSLEGEAEQYF
TGTGCCAGCAGCTTAGAGGGGGAGGCCGAGCAGTACTTC
>NA|TRBV10-3|TRBJ2-1|many
CAIRNTSYNEQFF
TGTGCCATCAGGAATACTAGTTACAATGAGCAGTTCTTC
>NA|TRBV7-2|TRBJ2-5|NA
CASSSYRLQETQYF
TGTGCCAGCAGCTCTTATCGGTTACAAGAGACCCAGTACTTC
>TRBD2|TRBV10-3|TRBJ2-1|NA
CAIKSLAGSNEQFF
TGTGCCATCAAGAGTCTAGCGGGATCCAATGAGCAGTTCTTC
>NA|TRBV29-1|TRBJ2-1|NA
CSVEIGVNEQFF
TGCAGCGTTGAAATAGGGGTCAATGAGCAGTTCTTC
>NA|TRBV30|TRBJ1-5|NA
CAWSLRRGNQPQHF
TGTGCCTGGAGTCTTCGAAGGGGTAATCAGCCCCAGCATTTT
>NA|TRBV7-2|TRBJ1-5|few
CASSFDADFSNQPQHF
TGTGCCAGCAGCTTCGACGCAGATTTTAGCAATCAGCCCCAGCATTTT
>NA|TRBV7-2|TRBJ1-1|few
CASLRFRGNTEAFF
TGTGCCAGCTTGAGGTTTCGGGGGAACACTGAAGCTTTCTTT
>NA|TRBV20-1|TRBJ2-7|few
CSARAGFEQYF
TGCAGTGCTAGGGCAGGGTTCGAGCAGTACTTC
>TRBD1|TRBV2|TRBJ2-7|few
CASSVGNRGYEQYF
TGTGCCAGCAGTGTTGGTAACAGGGGCTACGAGCAGTACTTC
>TRBD1|TRBV18|TRBJ1-2|NA
CASSPTTGTVYGYTF
TGTGCCAGCTCACCGACAACCGGGACAGTGTATGGCTACACCTTC
>NA|TRBV7-9|TRBJ2-1|few
CASSIRDSEFF
TGTGCCAGCAGCATCCGGGACTCTGAGTTCTTC
>NA|TRBV7-2|TRBJ2-5|NA
CASSLVGGAYQETQYF
TGTGCCAGCAGCTTAGTAGGAGGGGCGTACCAAGAGACCCAGTACTTC
>NA|TRBV28|TRBJ2-1|few
CASSFRPAQGNEQFF
TGTGCCAGCAGTTTTCGCCCGGCACAGGGCAATGAGCAGTTCTTC
>NA|TRBV7-9|TRBJ2-5|few
CASSEPRMAETQYF
TGTGCCAGCAGCGAACCCCGAATGGCGGAGACCCAGTACTTC
>NA|TRBV4-2|TRBJ2-3|few
CASSPGEGTDTQYF
TGTGCCAGCAGCCCGGGGGAGGGCACAGATACGCAGTATTTT
>TRBD1|TRBV11-2|TRBJ2-7|NA
CASSSLGGQGYEQYF
TGTGCCAGCAGCTCCCTTGGGGGACAGGGTTACGAGCAGTACTTC
>TRBD1|TRBV14|TRBJ2-1|NA
CASSLTGMANEQFF
TGTGCCAGCAGCCTGACAGGGATGGCCAATGAGCAGTTCTTC
>NA|TRBV7-3|TRBJ2-5|NA
CASSSRETQYF
TGTGCCAGCAGCTCCAGGGAGACCCAGTACTTC
>TRBD1|TRBV30|TRBJ2-1|NA
CAWTRDRPYNEQFF
TGTGCCTGGACCCGGGACAGGCCATACAATGAGCAGTTCTTC
>NA|TRBV7-8|TRBJ1-2|few
CASSLVSLDGYTF
TGTGCCAGCAGCTTAGTCTCACTTGATGGCTACACCTTC
>NA|TRBV2|TRBJ2-1|few
CASCDSPSYNEQFF
TGTGCCAGCTGTGACAGTCCTTCCTACAATGAGCAGTTCTTC
>NA|TRBV30|TRBJ2-5|NA
CAWTRFQETQYF
TGTGCCTGGACTCGTTTCCAAGAGACCCAGTACTTC
>NA|TRBV27|TRBJ2-7|NA
CASGQSYEQYF
TGTGCCAGCGGACAGAGCTACGAGCAGTACTTC
>NA|TRBV7-2|TRBJ2-7|NA
CASSLVRGGEQYF
TGTGCCAGCAGCTTAGTAAGGGGAGGCGAGCAGTACTTC
>TRBD1|TRBV19|TRBJ2-7|few
CASSLPGQSYEQYF
TGTGCCAGTAGCCTACCGGGACAGTCCTACGAGCAGTACTTC
>TRBD2|TRBV7-2|TRBJ2-7|NA
CASSLARGREAQQYF
TGTGCCAGCAGCTTAGCGCGGGGGCGGGAGGCCCAGCAGTACTTC
>NA|TRBV30|TRBJ1-1|few
CARQRDVRNTEAFF
TGTGCCCGCCAAAGGGACGTCAGGAACACTGAAGCTTTCTTT
>NA|TRBV6-6|TRBJ2-5|few
CASIRGASETQYF
TGTGCCAGCATACGAGGGGCTTCAGAGACCCAGTACTTC
>NA|TRBV27|TRBJ2-1|NA
CASITPGRYNEQFF
TGTGCCAGCATTACTCCGGGACGGTACAATGAGCAGTTCTTC
>NA|TRBV19|TRBJ2-1|few
CASKNGQSSYNEQFF
TGTGCCAGTAAGAACGGTCAAAGCTCCTACAATGAGCAGTTCTTC
>NA|TRBV11-3|TRBJ1-1|NA
CATRSLDTEAFF
TGTGCCACCCGATCTTTGGACACTGAAGCTTTCTTT
>NA|TRBV25-1|TRBJ1-4|NA
CASSEPQNTREKLFF
TGTGCCAGCAGTGAACCCCAAAACACTCGGGAAAAACTGTTTTTT
>TRBD1|TRBV19|TRBJ1-2|NA
CAISQGLLYGYTF
TGTGCCATCTCACAGGGGCTACTCTATGGCTACACCTTC
>TRBD2|TRBV6-5|TRBJ2-1|NA
CASSVSLAAYNEQFF
TGTGCCAGCAGTGTTAGTCTAGCGGCCTACAATGAGCAGTTCTTC
>NA|TRBV15|TRBJ1-4|few
CATSRDRGAPSEKLFF
TGTGCCACCAGCAGAGATCGCGGAGCCCCTTCTGAAAAACTGTTTTTT
>TRBD1|TRBV7-3|TRBJ2-3|NA
CASSLTYRGQGPDTQYF
TGTGCCAGCAGCTTAACTTATAGGGGACAGGGCCCGGATACGCAGTATTTT
>NA|TRBV13|TRBJ1-1|few
CASSLFGGRIQAFF
TGTGCCAGCAGCTTATTTGGGGGACGGATTCAAGCTTTCTTT
>TRBD2|TRBV13|TRBJ2-3|once
CASRQTQFGLAGVSDTQYF
TGTGCCAGCAGGCAAACACAATTCGGACTAGCGGGAGTGTCAGATACGCAGTATTTT
>NA|TRBV7-2|TRBJ2-1|NA
CASSSTWGEQFF
TGTGCCAGCAGCTCGACCTGGGGGGAGCAGTTCTTC
>NA|TRBV7-7|TRBJ2-5|NA
CASSLGGVAQETQYF
TGTGCCAGCAGCTTAGGCGGGGTAGCACAAGAGACCCAGTACTTC
>TRBD1|TRBV28|TRBJ1-6|NA
CASSSSGTGSSPLHF
TGTGCCAGCAGTTCCTCCGGGACAGGGTCCTCACCCCTCCACTTT
>NA|TRBV7-7|TRBJ2-5|few
CASSLVFRETQYF
TGTGCTAGCAGCTTAGTCTTTAGGGAGACCCAGTACTTC
>NA|TRBV30|TRBJ2-1|NA
CAWNRLTYNEQFF
TGTGCCTGGAATAGGTTGACCTACAATGAGCAGTTCTTC
>NA|TRBV5-1|TRBJ1-1|few
CASSFFMREANTEAFF
TGCGCCAGCAGCTTCTTCATGAGGGAGGCGAACACTGAAGCTTTCTTT
>TRBD2|TRBV7-2|TRBJ2-5|few
CASSSALAGGQETQYF
TGTGCCAGCAGCTCCGCACTAGCGGGGGGACAAGAGACCCAGTACTTC
>NA|TRBV9|TRBJ2-5|few
CASSVSGPETQYF
TGTGCCAGCAGCGTTTCGGGACCGGAGACCCAGTACTTC
>NA|TRBV9|TRBJ1-4|NA
CASSVAPRDEKLFF
TGTGCCAGCAGCGTAGCCCCCAGGGATGAAAAACTGTTTTTT
>TRBD1|TRBV4-2|TRBJ2-7|few
CASSPLYRGGIYEQYF
TGTGCCAGCAGCCCCCTATACAGGGGTGGGATCTACGAGCAGTACTTC
>NA|TRBV29-1|TRBJ2-2|few
CSVARGLNTGELFF
TGCAGCGTAGCCCGGGGACTGAACACCGGGGAGCTGTTTTTT
>TRBD2|TRBV30|TRBJ2-3|few
CAWSPGLAGTDTQYF
TGTGCCTGGAGCCCGGGACTAGCGGGAACAGATACGCAGTATTTT
>NA|TRBV9|TRBJ2-1|few
CASRYQQTGLVNNEQFF
TGTGCCAGCAGGTATCAGCAAACGGGACTCGTAAACAATGAGCAGTTCTTC
>NA|TRBV29-1|TRBJ2-1|few
CSVRLGGQQSYNEQFF
TGCAGCGTCCGATTGGGGGGACAGCAGAGCTACAATGAGCAGTTCTTC
>NA|TRBV27|TRBJ1-2|few
CASSLRTPSYGYTF
TGTGCCAGCAGTCTACGGACGCCGAGCTATGGCTACACCTTC
>NA|TRBV7-2|TRBJ2-3|few
CASSPTGWGSTDTQYF
TGTGCCAGCAGCCCTACTGGGTGGGGGAGCACAGATACGCAGTATTTT
>NA|TRBV28|TRBJ1-2|few
CASQVDYGYTF
TGTGCCAGCCAGGTGGACTATGGCTACACCTTC